The present entry profiles one T cell receptor (beta chain) with its context. Its antigen is currently unknown. Researchers took lesional scalp punch biopsies and peripheral blood from people who were alopecia areata patients. Cell sorting on a FACSAria was used to separate CD4+ and CD8+ T cells from the PBMCs. This specimen comes from a study of CD8+ T cells in alopecia areata. Trimming pared 5 bases from V and 2 bases from J, leaving 2 bases between. Germline loops: CDR1 MNHEY, CDR2 SMNVEV (reference sequence). The length of the CDR3 is 11 residues. Extracted from the samples, RNA was reverse transcribed into cDNA to serve as the sequencing template. Profiling relied on immunoSEQ multiplex PCR, and the TCRdb table lists in-frame clones only, not all of them. Among about 82,000 clones listed, roughly half were seen once. Findings and limits, study-wide: Lesional tissue from the scalp (especially in alopecia totalis/universalis) showed higher clonality than normal scalp.

The chain employs TRBV27 and TRBJ2-3, with D unresolved. The sample taken for sequencing was NKG2D-high CD8+ T cells sorted from blood. This TCR derives from a human donor with alopecia areata. As DNA, the CDR3 is TGTGCCAGCAGTGCCACAGATACGCAGTATTTT. It translates to CASSATDTQYF.